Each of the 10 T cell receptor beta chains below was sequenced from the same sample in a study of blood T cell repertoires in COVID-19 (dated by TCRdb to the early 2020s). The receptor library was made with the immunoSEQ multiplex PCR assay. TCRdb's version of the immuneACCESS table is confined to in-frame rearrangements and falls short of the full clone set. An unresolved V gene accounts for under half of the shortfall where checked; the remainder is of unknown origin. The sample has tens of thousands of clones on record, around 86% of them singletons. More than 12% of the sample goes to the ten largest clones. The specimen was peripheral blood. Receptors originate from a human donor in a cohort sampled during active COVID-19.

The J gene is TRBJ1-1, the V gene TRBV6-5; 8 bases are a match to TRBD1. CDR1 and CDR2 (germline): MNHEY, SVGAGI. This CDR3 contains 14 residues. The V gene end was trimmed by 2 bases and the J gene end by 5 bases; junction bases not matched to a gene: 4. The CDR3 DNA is TGTGCCAGCAGTTACGACCAGGGGGCGACTGAAGCTTTCTTT. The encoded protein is CASSYDQGATEAFF.

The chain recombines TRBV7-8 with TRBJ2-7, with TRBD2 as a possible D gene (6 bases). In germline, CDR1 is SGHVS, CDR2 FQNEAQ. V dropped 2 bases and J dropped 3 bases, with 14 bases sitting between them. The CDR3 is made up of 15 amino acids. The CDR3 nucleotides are TGTGCCAGCAGCTTACGGGGACTGGGAGGCTACGAGCAGTACTTC. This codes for CASSLRGLGGYEQYF. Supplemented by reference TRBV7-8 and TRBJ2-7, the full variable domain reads GAGVSQSPRYKVAKRGQDVALRCDPISGHVSLFWYQQALGQGPEFLTYFQNEAQLDKSGLPSDRFFAERPEGSVSTLKIQRTQQEDSAVYLCASSLRGLGGYEQYFGPGTRLTVT.

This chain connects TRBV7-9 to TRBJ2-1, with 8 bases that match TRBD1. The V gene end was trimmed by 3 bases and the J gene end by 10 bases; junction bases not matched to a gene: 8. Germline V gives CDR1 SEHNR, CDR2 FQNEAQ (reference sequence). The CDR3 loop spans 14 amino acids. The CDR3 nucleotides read TGTGCCAGCAGCTTCCTGACAGGGGAGGAGGAGCAGTTCTTC. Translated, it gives CASSFLTGEEEQFF.

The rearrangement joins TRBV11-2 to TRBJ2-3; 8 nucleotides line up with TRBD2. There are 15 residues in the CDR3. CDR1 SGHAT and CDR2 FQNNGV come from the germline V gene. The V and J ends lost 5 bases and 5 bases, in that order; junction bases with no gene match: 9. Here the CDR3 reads CASSPGKLAGDTQYF. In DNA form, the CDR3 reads TGTGCCAGCAGCCCAGGGAAGCTAGCGGGAGATACGCAGTATTTT.

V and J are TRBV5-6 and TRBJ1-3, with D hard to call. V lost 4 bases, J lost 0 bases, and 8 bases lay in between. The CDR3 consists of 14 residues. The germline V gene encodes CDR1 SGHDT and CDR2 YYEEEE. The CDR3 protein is CASSRGSSGNTIYF. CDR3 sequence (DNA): TGTGCCAGCAGCCGGGGTAGCTCTGGAAACACCATATATTTT.

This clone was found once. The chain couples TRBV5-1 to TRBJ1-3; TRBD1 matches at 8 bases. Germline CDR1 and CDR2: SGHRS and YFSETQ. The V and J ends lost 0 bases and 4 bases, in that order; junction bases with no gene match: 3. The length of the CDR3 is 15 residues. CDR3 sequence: CASSLGGTGGNTIYF. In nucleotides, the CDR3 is TGCGCCAGCAGCTTGGGTGGGACAGGCGGAAACACCATATATTTT.

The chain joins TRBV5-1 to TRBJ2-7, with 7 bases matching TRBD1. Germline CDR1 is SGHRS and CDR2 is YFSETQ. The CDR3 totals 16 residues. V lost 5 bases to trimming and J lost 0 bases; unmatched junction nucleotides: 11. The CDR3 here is CASRQAYRGSSYEQYF. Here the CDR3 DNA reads TGCGCCAGCAGACAAGCCTACAGGGGAAGCTCCTACGAGCAGTACTTC.

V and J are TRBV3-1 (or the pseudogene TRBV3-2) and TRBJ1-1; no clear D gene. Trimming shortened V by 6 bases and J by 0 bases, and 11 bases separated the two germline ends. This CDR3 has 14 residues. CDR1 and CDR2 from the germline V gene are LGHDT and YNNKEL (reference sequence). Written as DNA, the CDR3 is TGTGCCAGCAGGCGTAGCGGTATGAACACTGAAGCTTTCTTT. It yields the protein CASRRSGMNTEAFF.

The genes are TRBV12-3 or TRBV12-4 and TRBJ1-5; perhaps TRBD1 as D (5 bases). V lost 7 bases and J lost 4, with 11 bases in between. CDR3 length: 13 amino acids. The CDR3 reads CASTPGVNQPQHF. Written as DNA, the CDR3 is TGTGCCAGCACCCCGGGGGTTAATCAGCCCCAGCATTTT.

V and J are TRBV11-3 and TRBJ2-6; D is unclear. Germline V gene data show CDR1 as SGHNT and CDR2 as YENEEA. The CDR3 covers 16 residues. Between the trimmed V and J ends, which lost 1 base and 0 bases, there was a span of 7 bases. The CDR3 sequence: CASSLGSRSGANVLTF. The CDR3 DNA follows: TGTGCCAGCAGCTTAGGCAGTCGCTCTGGGGCCAACGTCCTGACTTTC.